This T cell receptor beta chain was sequenced for a study of Ad26.COV2.S vaccination and SARS-CoV-2 variants. Whole-study context: Donor got 5x10^10 or 1x10^11 viral particles of Ad26.COV2.S.

As to treatment: about 20 received Ad26.COV2.S at low or high dose, single or two shots; about 5 received placebo; per-sample allocation not given. Collection of samples fell on day 63 after the first vaccine or placebo injection. Donor was an adult aged 18-55 years in Boston. In germline, CDR1 is MNHEY, CDR2 SVGAGI. The V gene lost 6 bases and the J gene lost 3 bases, with 15 bases spanning the gap. The CDR3 is 15 amino acids. Study-level findings and limits: Researchers reported similar non-spike TCR breadth in vaccine and placebo recipients.

With respect to this clone: Antigen: not known.

Here immunoSEQ multiplex PCR was the method, and the copy in TCRdb shows in-frame clones only, minus some. The table has 250,000 to 300,000 clones, around 87% seen once. Specimen: peripheral blood, collected in a trial of Ad26.COV2.S vaccine versus placebo. The gene calls are TRBV6-5 and TRBJ1-5, with TRBD1 as a possible D gene (6 bases). This clonotype originated in a person between 18 and 65 years old who received the Ad26.COV2.S COVID-19 vaccine or a placebo. This CDR3 reads CASRPRQDTNQPQHF. The CDR3 nucleotides read TGTGCCAGCAGACCCCGACAGGACACCAATCAGCCCCAGCATTTT.